The TCR beta chain described here comes from a study of T-cell memory formation after mild COVID-19 (dated by TCRdb to the early 2020s). Regarding the research as a whole: Most TCR sequence clusters were specific to one of the two donors. In a couple of donors, T-cell clones that expanded and contracted after mild COVID-19 were tracked by sequencing TCRalpha and TCRbeta repertoires over time. The cohort comprised two young, previously healthy adult volunteers, one female and one male.

Findings and caveats that apply to the study as a whole: Some responding clones were found in pre-infection memory, which suggests that pre-existing cross-reactive memory T cells took part in the SARS-CoV-2 response. Balanced CD4/CD8 phenotypes were observed for clones contracting from day 15 to 85, whereas a bias towards CD4+ was observed for a second wave of clones expanding from day 15 to 37. Contracting CD4+ clones turned up mainly in the CM and EM memory subsets, whereas EMRA was where CD8+ clones were enriched. Whether the second-wave clones peaking on day 37 were SARS-CoV-2 specific was not confirmed. Only a couple of mild cases were covered in the study, and larger cohorts including severe cases with pre-infection samples were considered necessary.

CDR1 and CDR2 were assigned from the germline V gene as KGHDR and SFDVKD. Trimming accounts for 4 bases at V and 7 bases at J, while the number of junction bases matched to no gene is 11. From its cysteine to its phenylalanine, the CDR3 spans 17 amino acids. CDR3 DNA is the only sequence kept; it has 51 bases, read in frame from the first base. Ficoll-Paque density gradient centrifugation was used to isolate PBMCs. The sequencer listed for this sample is Illumina NovaSeq 6000. TCRalpha and TCRbeta cDNA libraries were built by 5'RACE with constant-segment primers, adding sample barcodes and unique molecular identifiers. RNA was extracted from every sample with Trizol reagent. Library amplification was performed in two PCR steps, and a second sample barcode and Illumina TruSeq adapters were introduced in the second step. Sequencing of libraries was performed on an Illumina NovaSeq with 2 x 150 bp paired-end reads. Under the source paper's analysis protocol: The reads were demultiplexed and collapsed into UMI-guided consensus sequences using migec v1.2.7. Using mixcr v2.1.11, UMI consensuses were aligned to TRA and TRB V and J templates and then assembled into clonotypes. Expanded or contracted clonotypes were those called significant by both edgeR and NoisET, with noise models trained on biological replicates. For edgeR calls, the thresholds were a false discovery rate-adjusted p below 0.01 and a log2 fold-change of 1. As an exploratory analysis of dynamics, PCA with hierarchical clustering was applied to max-normalized trajectories of the 1000 most abundant clonotypes. The CD4 or CD8 phenotype of responding clones was assigned using the separately sequenced CD4+ and CD8+ repertoires. TCRdb trimmed the raw reads at Q25, called clones with MiXCR and kept productive beta chains. Each record represents a unique CDR3 protein, reported with the most common genes and DNA among its rows. TCRdb's processing, not the authors', yielded these V and J calls. The sample includes nearly 250,000 distinct CDR3 sequences, with just over 15% observed a single time. The ten most abundant clones make up approximately 2.1% of the sample.

The table lists this clonotype with a few counts. There is no known antigen for this receptor. One base away there is no much larger clone; base qualities are not given. Recombination linked TRBV24-1 to TRBJ2-3; 12 middle bases align to TRBD2. This sequence originates from an adult woman who had mild COVID-19 (a few samples of this study predate the infection). The sample titles of this study are shuffled in the database, so cell type and time point are left out; the donor was told from shared clones. Source material: PBMCs or a T cell subset sorted from them (not recorded which). The sequence in DNA is TGTGCCACCAGTGACCCTGGTCTAGCGGGAGGGGGATATACGCAGTATTTT. Its translation is CATSDPGLAGGGYTQYF.